These T cell receptor beta chains were read from a single sample in a study of beta chain features in type 1 diabetes. The method was immunoSEQ multiplex PCR; TCRdb's version includes in-frame clones alone and lacks a portion of them. The repertoire has 250,000 to 300,000 clones, around 25% of them found once; the top ten carry about 0.012%. Sequencing used naive CD4+ T cells from blood. These receptors were taken from a woman in her twenties or thirties with type 1 diabetes. CDR3s include the opening cysteine and the closing phenylalanine or tryptophan. A D gene is named only where the DNA matches it firmly. Part of the rows lack a size; the others show once, few, many or a class for expanded clones.

- | - | TRBJ2-1 | TRBV9 | CASSGRLRSYNEQFF | TGTGCCAGCAGCGGACGACTTCGCTCCTACAATGAGCAGTTCTTC
TRBD2 | few | TRBJ2-1 | TRBV29-1 | CSVLAGGYNEQFF | TGCAGCGTACTAGCGGGAGGCTACAATGAGCAGTTCTTC
- | - | TRBJ1-5 | TRBV7-9 | CASSFYNQPQHF | TGTGCCAGCAGTTTCTATAATCAGCCCCAGCATTTT
- | - | TRBJ2-7 | TRBV28 | CASSFPPDRTSEEYF | TGTGCCAGCAGTTTCCCCCCAGACAGGACCTCGGAGGAGTACTTC
TRBD1 | few | TRBJ2-7 | TRBV4-1 | CASSFNAAGGYEQYF | TGCGCCAGCAGCTTCAATGCGGCAGGGGGCTACGAGCAGTACTTC
- | - | TRBJ1-5 | TRBV18 | CASSSQGSNQPQHF | TGTGCCAGCTCATCCCAGGGGAGCAATCAGCCCCAGCATTTT
- | few | TRBJ1-2 | TRBV30 | CAWTLNYGYTF | TGTGCCTGGACACTTAACTATGGCTACACCTTC
- | - | TRBJ2-6 | TRBV9 | CASSVPGANVLTF | TGTGCCAGCAGCGTTCCGGGGGCCAACGTCCTGACTTTC
TRBD1 | - | TRBJ1-2 | TRBV6-5 | CACRRDRGNYGYTF | TGTGCCTGCCGCAGGGACAGGGGGAACTATGGCTACACCTTC
TRBD1 | - | TRBJ2-1 | TRBV7-6 | CASSPGTGRNEQFF | TGTGCCAGCAGCCCAGGGACAGGTCGAAATGAGCAGTTCTTC
- | - | TRBJ1-1 | TRBV5-1 | CASSQGLSTEAFF | TGCGCCAGCAGCCAGGGGCTAAGCACTGAAGCTTTCTTT
- | - | TRBJ1-3 | TRBV29-1 | CSVGSGNTIYF | TGCAGCGTCGGCTCTGGAAACACCATATATTTT
- | - | TRBJ2-7 | TRBV9 | CASSVASVPGDEQYF | TGTGCCAGCAGCGTAGCCTCCGTCCCGGGGGACGAGCAGTACTTC
- | few | TRBJ1-2 | TRBV20-1 | CSAPNGYTF | TGCAGTGCTCCAAATGGCTACACCTTC
- | - | TRBJ1-1 | TRBV30 | CAWVGRLNTEAFF | TGTGCCTGGGTGGGCAGGCTGAACACTGAAGCTTTCTTT
TRBD2 | - | TRBJ2-1 | TRBV4-1 | CASSPGLAGYNEQFF | TGCGCCAGCAGTCCCGGACTAGCGGGGTACAATGAGCAGTTCTTC
TRBD1 | - | TRBJ1-2 | TRBV18 | CASSPGQGADYGYTF | TGTGCCAGCTCACCCGGACAGGGGGCTGACTATGGCTACACCTTC
- | - | TRBJ2-7 | TRBV4-1 | CASSQGTDYEQYF | TGCGCCAGCAGCCAAGGGACAGACTACGAGCAGTACTTC
- | few | TRBJ2-2 | TRBV5-1 | CASSLETGAAGELFF | TGCGCCAGCAGCTTGGAAACGGGAGCGGCCGGGGAGCTGTTTTTT